This record looks at one T cell receptor beta chain sequence and its context. Mismatch with germline at one junction end may stem from a read error. The CDR3 has 15 amino acids. Germline CDR1 reads LNHNV; CDR2 reads YYDKDF (reference sequence). The sample is drawn from a study of technical replicates of blood from several donors. Data came from immunoSEQ multiplex PCR; TCRdb stores just in-frame clones and leaves some out. This table holds approximately 53,000 clones, around 96% found once. The rearrangement uses TRBV15 and TRBJ2-7; 11 positions agree with TRBD1. The source material was T cells isolated from PBMCs. The origin of this receptor is a human donor in good health. The CDR3: CATSGRTGGSNEQYF. The CDR3, as DNA: TGTGCCACCAGCGGCCGGACAGGGGGCTCCAACGAGCAGTACTTC.